This entry lists 10 T cell receptor beta chains sequenced from one sample in a study of blood T cells in healthy people across ages. A J-beta primer mix and a sample-barcoded 5' primer were used in a second PCR of roughly 7 to 12 cycles. TCRdb reprocessed the 5' RACE reads via MiXCR and lists one record per CDR3 protein. Altogether about 1.7 million distinct CDR3 sequences are present, roughly 27% being singletons, with the ten largest covering 7.7%. Material: blood. The receptors were sampled from a woman aged 25 to 45 in good health.

The rearrangement links TRBV7-8 to TRBJ2-3; 9 positions match TRBD1. V lost 5 bases and J lost 4; bases outside the gene matches: 7. Germline CDR1 and CDR2: SGHVS and FQNEAQ. This CDR3 comprises 15 residues. CDR3 loop: CASSLRTGDADTQYF. CDR3 DNA: TGTGCCAGCAGCCTAAGGACAGGGGACGCAGATACGCAGTATTTT.

The rearrangement joins TRBV9 to TRBJ1-2; no reliable D call. The germline V gene encodes CDR1 SGDLS and CDR2 YYNGEE. The length of the CDR3 is 13 residues. The V gene lost 0 bases and the J gene lost 6 bases, with 9 bases spanning the gap. The CDR3 sequence is CASSVGRLDGYTF. CDR3 sequence (DNA): TGTGCCAGCAGCGTAGGTAGACTGGATGGCTACACCTTC.

This clonotype was observed a handful of times. The rearrangement joins TRBV20-1 to TRBJ2-3; a possible D gene is TRBD2 (5 bases). The CDR3 consists of 12 residues. CDR1 DFQATT and CDR2 SNEGSKA come from the germline V gene (reference sequence). With 7 bases removed from V and 2 bases from J, the gap between germline ends came to 10 bases. CDR3 sequence reads: CSGEGYTDTQYF. CDR3 nucleotides: TGCAGTGGAGAGGGCTACACAGATACGCAGTATTTT.

This clonotype came up a few times. This chain connects TRBV6-4 to TRBJ2-3; possibly TRBD1 for D (6 bases). From germline, CDR1 is MRHNA and CDR2 SNTAGT. This CDR3 region has 17 residues. Trimming took 4 bases from V and 2 from J, leaving 19 bases between them. The DNA for the CDR3 is TGTGCCAGCAGTGCTGATGCGTGGGGGCCTTCCACAGATACGCAGTATTTT. Translated, it gives CASSADAWGPSTDTQYF.

This clonotype was seen at least ten times. This chain uses TRBV15 with TRBJ2-6; possibly TRBD2 for D (6 bases). V lost 1 base to trimming and J lost 4 bases, with 14 bases between them. The CDR3 length is 17 residues. The V gene's germline CDR1 is LNHNV and CDR2 YYDKDF (reference sequence). In nucleotides, the CDR3 is TGTGCCACCAGCAGAGCGGGGACTTTTGAGGGGGCCAACGTCCTGACTTTC. The encoded protein is CATSRAGTFEGANVLTF.

This clonotype was counted once. The V call is TRBV2, the J call TRBJ1-5; possible D gene TRBD1, 6 bases. V was cut by 2 bases and J by 0 bases, with 8 bases left in between. Germline V CDR1 and CDR2: SNHLY, FYNNEI. This CDR3 has 15 amino acids. The CDR3 loop is CASSEWDNSNQPQHF. The CDR3 nucleotides read TGTGCCAGCAGTGAATGGGACAATAGCAATCAGCCCCAGCATTTT.

This clonotype was seen at least ten times. The chain couples TRBV6-6 to TRBJ2-5; D is unresolved. Germline V gene lookup returns CDR1 MNHNY and CDR2 SVGAGI (reference sequence). With 4 bases removed from V and 1 base from J, the gap between germline ends came to 10 bases. The CDR3 is 14 amino acids. DNA of the CDR3: TGTGCCAGCAGTTTTAAGTCTATCCAAGAGACCCAGTACTTC. Protein: CASSFKSIQETQYF.

This rearrangement joins TRBV2 to TRBJ1-2; 9 bases match TRBD1. Germline-derived CDR1 and CDR2 are SNHLY and FYNNEI. CDR3 size: 14 residues. Trimming cost V 8 bases and J 7 bases; bases outside gene matches: 11. The CDR3 spells CASEVGQGSGGYTF. For the CDR3, the DNA is TGTGCCAGCGAGGTGGGACAGGGATCAGGTGGCTACACCTTC.

This clonotype was seen only a few times. J is TRBJ2-1 and V is TRBV2; 15 bases fit TRBD2. The CDR3 contains 15 residues. Germline CDR1 is SNHLY and CDR2 is FYNNEI. The J segment lost 10 bases and the V segment lost 5 bases, leaving 6 bases of the junction unmatched. The CDR3 loop reads CASSLGLAGGTEQFF. The CDR3 region has the DNA TGTGCCAGCAGTTTGGGACTAGCGGGAGGTACGGAGCAGTTCTTC.

The chain carries TRBV11-2 and TRBJ2-2; D is undetermined. The CDR3 has 14 residues. CDR1 is SGHAT, CDR2 FQNNGV, per germline. V lost 1 base to trimming and J lost 5 bases, with 8 bases between them. The CDR3 sequence: CASSLVCRTGELFF. The CDR3 DNA follows: TGTGCCAGCAGCTTAGTGTGTCGGACCGGGGAGCTGTTTTTT.